Presented here are 28 T cell receptor beta chains from one specimen sequenced in a study of T cells in Graves' hyperthyroidism and ophthalmopathy. Amplification yielded TCR beta CDR3 regions, with RNA transcripts as the source. The study used the HTBI primer set for a first-round RT-PCR of the TCR CDR3. A single record per CDR3 protein comes from TCRdb applying MiXCR to the multiplex PCR reads. This table has about 540,000 distinct CDR3 sequences, around 42% appearing once. Material: peripheral blood or thyroid tissue (not recorded which). These receptors were obtained from a woman aged 18-30 years with Graves' hyperthyroidism.

This clonotype was seen ten or more times. The gene calls are TRBV4-1 and TRBJ2-5, with a tentative D call TRBD2 (5 bases). CDR1 MGHRA and CDR2 YSYEKL come from the germline V gene. V lost 0 bases and J lost 4, with 18 bases in between. The CDR3 covers 17 residues. The CDR3 region is CASSQEGGVEVTETQYF. The CDR3 coding sequence is TGCGCCAGCAGCCAAGAAGGAGGCGTGGAGGTAACAGAGACCCAGTACTTC.

Comment on this clonotype: This clone may be a read error of a much larger clone one base away. V usage is TRBV6-4 and J usage is TRBJ2-3, with 8 bases aligning to TRBD2. Germline lookup yields CDR1 MRHNA and CDR2 SNTAGT. CDR3 length: 17 residues. CDR3 region: CAGSDLQTSGTTDTQYF. In nucleotides, the CDR3 is TGTGCCGGCAGTGACCTCCAAACTAGCGGCACTACAGATACGCAGTATTTT.

This clonotype appeared many times. This chain connects TRBV12-3 or TRBV12-4 to TRBJ1-5, with 9 positions matching TRBD1. Losses at the gene ends were 8 bases for V and 4 bases for J; bases not matched to a gene: 6. The CDR3 contains 14 residues. The CDR3 nucleotides read TGTGCCAGCTGTGGACAGGGGAGGAATCAGCCCCAGCATTTT. Protein product: CASCGQGRNQPQHF.

The J gene is TRBJ2-7, the V gene TRBV7-2, with TRBD2 identical over 8 bases. V trimming: 4 bases; J trimming: 6 bases; junction bases outside the gene matches: 11. From germline, CDR1 is SGHTA and CDR2 FQGNSA. This CDR3 has 15 amino acids. The CDR3, as DNA: TGTGCCAGCAGCTCATCCGGGACTAGGACTTCCGAGCAGTACTTC. Residues: CASSSSGTRTSEQYF.

This clonotype has ten or more counts. V gene TRBV6-6 combines with J gene TRBJ2-5, with D tentatively TRBD1 (5 bases). The CDR3 loop spans 15 amino acids. V lost 2 bases and J lost 2, with 12 bases in between. Germline loops: CDR1 MNHNY, CDR2 SVGAGI (reference sequence). The CDR3 sequence is CASSYNPGLQETQYF. The DNA for the CDR3 is TGTGCCAGCAGTTACAACCCAGGGCTACAAGAGACCCAGTACTTC.

The chain joins TRBV7-9 to TRBJ2-3; the D gene is possibly TRBD2 (5 bases). The CDR3 contains 16 residues. Germline V CDR1 and CDR2: SEHNR, FQNEAQ (reference sequence). V was clipped by 2 bases and J by 0 bases, with 12 bases between them. The CDR3 nucleotides read TGTGCCAGCAGCTTATTGGACTTTTCTAGCACAGATACGCAGTATTTT. It specifies CASSLLDFSSTDTQYF.

The rearrangement uses TRBV7-9 and TRBJ2-3, with a possible D match to TRBD1 (6 bases). The ends were cut back, 5 bases at V and 4 bases at J, with 16 bases in the middle. Per the germline V gene, CDR1 is SEHNR and CDR2 is FQNEAQ (reference sequence). The CDR3 loop spans 15 amino acids. This CDR3 reads CASSHDRLVADTQYF. CDR3 nucleotides: TGTGCCAGCAGCCACGACAGGCTGGTTGCAGATACGCAGTATTTT.

The CDR3: CASSLGPGGSGNNVLTF. DNA for the CDR3: TGTGCCAGCAGCTTAGGGCCAGGGGGCTCTGGAAACAACGTCCTGACTTTC. The chain couples TRBV7-2 to TRBJ2-6, with TRBD1 matching 8 bases. Germline V gives CDR1 SGHTA, CDR2 FQGNSA. Germline trimming cut 1 base from V and 9 bases from J; bases unmatched to any gene: 11. The CDR3 has 17 amino acids.

This clonotype has only one observation. This sequence may be a read error, since a much larger clone differs from it by one base. The genes are TRBV9 and TRBJ2-7; 7 bases agree with TRBD2. The CDR3 totals 14 residues. CDR1 SGDLS and CDR2 YYNGEE come from the germline V gene. The CDR3 nucleotides are TGTGCCAGCAGCGGCCAAACGGGGGGTTCGGAGCAGCACTTC. This translates into CASSGQTGGSEQHF.

Remarks on this clonotype: Germline is not matched at one junction end, which may reflect a read error. The chain combines TRBV7-6 with TRBJ2-2; 7 positions match TRBD1. The CDR3 is 15 amino acids. CDR1 is SGHVS and CDR2 is FNYEAQ in the germline V gene. The CDR3 DNA is TGTGCCAGCAGCTTAGACGGACAGGACACCCGGGAGCTGTTTTTT. It encodes CASSLDGQDTRELFF.

V and J are TRBV10-3 and TRBJ1-2; D is uncertain. V lost 0 bases to trimming and J lost 7 bases, with 9 bases between them. CDR1 ENHRY and CDR2 SYGVKD come from the germline V gene. This CDR3 is 13 amino acids long. The chain's CDR3 is CAISESEGGGYTF. The CDR3 DNA reads TGTGCCATCAGTGAGTCTGAGGGCGGTGGCTACACCTTC.

Turning to this clonotype: At one end, the junction sequence differs from germline, possibly due to a read error. This chain links TRBV9 with TRBJ2-7; no definite D call. The length of the CDR3 is 16 residues. CDR1 and CDR2 (germline): SGDLS, YYNGEE. This CDR3 is CVSSVDPRAALYEQYF. The CDR3 DNA reads TGTGTCAGCAGCGTAGACCCTCGCGCGGCACTCTACGAGCAGTACTTC.

This clonotype showed up many times. The chain recombines TRBV9 with TRBJ2-6, with D maybe TRBD2 (6 bases). Trimming cost V 7 bases and J 0 bases, with 20 bases left between them. Looked up from germline, CDR1 is SGDLS and CDR2 is YYNGEE. This CDR3 is built from 18 residues. CDR3 protein: CASGGTPQPFSGANVLTF. The CDR3 DNA follows: TGTGCCAGCGGAGGGACTCCGCAGCCGTTCTCTGGGGCCAACGTCCTGACTTTC.

This clonotype was found a few times. The gene calls are TRBV7-2 and TRBJ2-3; either TRBD1 or TRBD2 may supply D (5 bases each). The CDR3 is made up of 14 amino acids. V gave up 8 bases and J gave up 0 bases, with 12 bases separating them. The germline CDR1 and CDR2 sequences are SGHTA and FQGNSA. The CDR3 is CASARGGSTDTQYF. The DNA of the CDR3 is TGTGCCAGCGCTAGGGGCGGGAGCACAGATACGCAGTATTTT.

This clonotype was recorded at least ten times. The V call is TRBV5-8, the J call TRBJ1-3, with D hard to call. CDR3 length equals 16 residues. Germline CDR1 is SGHTS and CDR2 is YDEGEE. Trimming removed 5 bases from V and 3 bases from J, with 18 bases in between. Here the CDR3 reads CASREIKEGYGNTIYF. CDR3 coding DNA: TGTGCCAGCAGGGAGATAAAGGAAGGGTATGGAAACACCATATATTTT.

Many counts were recorded for this clonotype. The V and J genes are TRBV20-1 and TRBJ1-4, with D uncertain. V was trimmed by 0 bases and J by 8 bases, leaving 10 bases between them. Germline V gene lookup returns CDR1 DFQATT and CDR2 SNEGSKA (reference sequence). The CDR3 covers 13 residues. The CDR3 sequence: CSARDVRAEKLFF. In DNA form, the CDR3 reads TGCAGTGCTAGAGATGTTCGGGCGGAAAAACTGTTTTTT.

The genes are TRBV29-1 and TRBJ1-3; 11 bases agree with TRBD2. The J call may be in error: the DNA end matches TRBJ2-3 better. The CDR3 is made up of 14 amino acids. The germline V gene encodes CDR1 SQVTM and CDR2 ANQGSEA. In nucleotides, the CDR3 is TGCAGCGCAGCACTAGCGGGAGTGACAGATACGCAGTATTTT. Its translation: CSAALAGVTDTQYF.

This clonotype was counted at least ten times. The chain has TRBV7-2 and TRBJ2-2; no clear D gene. CDR3 length: 14 residues. Trimming left V 2 bases short and J 6 bases short, with 10 bases between. CDR1 is SGHTA, CDR2 FQGNSA, per germline. In DNA, the CDR3 is TGTGCCAGCAGCTTAACGTCATTATCCGGGGAGCTGTTTTTT. Protein: CASSLTSLSGELFF.

V is TRBV5-6 and J is TRBJ1-2; D call uncertain. The CDR3 runs to 11 residues. The V gene's germline CDR1 is SGHDT and CDR2 YYEEEE. Trimming took 7 bases from V and 4 from J, leaving 8 bases between them. The DNA of the CDR3 is TGTGCCAGCTGGGGAGGCTATGGCTACACCTTC. This codes for CASWGGYGYTF.

This clonotype was detected only a few times. The germline gene is not matched at one end of the junction; a read error may be the cause. This rearrangement joins TRBV2 to TRBJ2-6; no clear D. This CDR3 has 9 residues. CDR1 is SNHLY, CDR2 FYNNEI, per germline. The CDR3 here is CASSHVLTF. DNA of the CDR3: TGTGCCAGCAGCCACGTTCTGACTTTC.

This clonotype was counted a few times. V and J are TRBV18 and TRBJ2-7; TRBD1 might be the D (5 bases). The CDR3 runs to 14 residues. V gave up 2 bases and J gave up 0 bases, with 8 bases separating them. Germline-derived CDR1 and CDR2 are KGHSH and LQKENI. The CDR3 reads CASSPVDSSYEQYF. In DNA form, the CDR3 reads TGTGCCAGCTCACCAGTCGACAGCTCCTACGAGCAGTACTTC.

This clonotype came up many times. This chain links TRBV5-4 with TRBJ1-2; TRBD1 aligns across 7 bases. The CDR3 runs to 16 residues. Trimming at V came to 3 bases and at J to 5 bases, leaving 13 bases not matched to a gene. Germline CDR1 and CDR2: SGHNT and YYREEE (reference sequence). CDR3 in amino acids: CASSSRQGSASYGYTF. The CDR3, as DNA: TGTGCCAGCAGCTCCCGACAGGGAAGCGCCTCTTATGGCTACACCTTC. The full variable domain, rest sourced from reference TRBV5-4 and TRBJ1-2, is ETGVTQSPTHLIKTRGQQVTLRCSSQSGHNTVSWYQQALGQGPQFIFQYYREEENGRGNFPPRFSGLQFPNYSSELNVNALELDDSALYLCASSSRQGSASYGYTFGSGTRLTVV.

V is TRBV7-2 and J is TRBJ1-1; 8 nucleotides agree with TRBD1. Germline V CDR1 and CDR2: SGHTA, FQGNSA. The CDR3 length is 15 residues. V lost 4 bases to trimming and J lost 1 base; unmatched junction nucleotides: 5. CDR3 region: CASSWRGTGNTEAFF. The CDR3 DNA follows: TGTGCCAGCAGCTGGCGGGGGACAGGGAACACTGAAGCTTTCTTT.

The chain combines TRBV7-8 with TRBJ2-1; D is perhaps TRBD1 (6 bases). CDR3 size: 15 residues. Germline V gene lookup returns CDR1 SGHVS and CDR2 FQNEAQ. The V end was cut by 3 bases, the J end by 7 bases, with 16 bases between. CDR3 amino acids: CASSFRGPMGNEQFF. The CDR3 nucleotides are TGTGCCAGCAGCTTCAGGGGTCCGATGGGGAATGAGCAGTTCTTC.

The V gene is TRBV29-1, the J gene TRBJ2-7; weak D call: TRBD2 (6 bases). Trimming cost V 4 bases and J 7 bases, with 8 bases left between them. Per the germline V gene, CDR1 is SQVTM and CDR2 is ANQGSEA. This CDR3 is built from 10 residues. The chain's CDR3 is CSVGGDEQYF. The CDR3 DNA reads as TGCAGCGTTGGGGGGGATGAGCAGTACTTC.

This clonotype was recorded only once. J is TRBJ2-2 and V is TRBV6-5, with D perhaps matching TRBD2 (6 bases). This CDR3 comprises 16 residues. The V end lost 6 bases, the J end lost 8 bases, and 22 bases lay between the germline ends. Germline CDR1 and CDR2: MNHEY and SVGAGI. CDR3 loop: CASSPSLAVGTGELFF. DNA for the CDR3: TGTGCCAGCAGCCCCTCCCTGGCGGTAGGGACTGGGGAGCTGTTTTTT.

On this clonotype itself: A much larger clone is a single base away; this may be a read error. Without the conserved terminal phenylalanine or tryptophan, this CDR3 likely stems from a read error. The gene calls are TRBV6-2 or TRBV6-3 and TRBJ1-1; D gene uncertain. This CDR3 is built from 11 residues. From germline, CDR1 is MNHEY and CDR2 SVGEGT. V was cut by 5 bases and J by 5 bases, with 6 bases left in between. The CDR3 is CASSRATEAFL. The CDR3 nucleotides read TGTGCCAGCAGTCGGGCTACTGAAGCTTTCCTT.

The sample holds many counts of this clonotype. The V and J genes are TRBV5-5 and TRBJ1-2; 7 bases agree with TRBD1. Germline loops: CDR1 SGHKS, CDR2 YYEKEE (reference sequence). The J segment lost 7 bases and the V segment lost 4 bases, leaving 13 bases of the junction unmatched. The CDR3 spans 15 residues. The CDR3 nucleotides are TGTGCCAGCAGCATCTTCGAGGGGGCCCGCCCTGGCTACACCTTC. It codes for CASSIFEGARPGYTF.